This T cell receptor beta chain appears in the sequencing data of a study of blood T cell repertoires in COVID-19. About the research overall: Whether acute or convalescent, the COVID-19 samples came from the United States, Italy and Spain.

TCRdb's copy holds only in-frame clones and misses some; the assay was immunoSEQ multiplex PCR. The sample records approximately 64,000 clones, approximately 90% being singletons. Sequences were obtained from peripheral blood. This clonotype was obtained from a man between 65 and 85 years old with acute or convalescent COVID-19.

The CDR3 DNA follows: TGTGCCAGCAGCCCGCGCCGGACAGGGGTGAACACTGAAGCTTTCTTT. This encodes CASSPRRTGVNTEAFF. V usage is TRBV13 and J usage is TRBJ1-1; 9 nucleotides agree with TRBD1. V was pared by 5 bases and J by 0 bases, with 7 bases of the junction left unmatched. The CDR3 sequence is 16 residues long. Looked up from germline, CDR1 is PRHDT and CDR2 is FYEKMQ (reference sequence).